The 31 T cell receptor beta chains reported below all come from one sample, sequenced in a study of cytomegalovirus exposure and HLA in healthy donors. The PCR contained 60 Vbeta and 13 Jbeta primers. The assay was immunoSEQ multiplex PCR, and TCRdb's table has in-frame clones only and misses some. This repertoire shows 200,000 or so clones, 76% found once; its top ten account for 0.63%. The specimen was PBMCs. The receptors come from a young man in good health and CMV-seronegative.

This sequence joins TRBV6-5 and TRBJ2-1; TRBD2 is a possible D gene (5 bases). V was clipped by 8 bases and J by 9 bases, with 14 bases between them. The length of the CDR3 is 12 residues. Germline V gives CDR1 MNHEY, CDR2 SVGAGI. The CDR3 DNA reads as TGTGCCAGCGGGAGATCCTATGGTGAGCAGTTCTTC. Amino acid sequence: CASGRSYGEQFF.

This clone has just one count. This chain links TRBV11-2 with TRBJ2-7, with D unresolved. The germline V and J ends were trimmed by 1 base and 1 base, with 14 bases remaining between them. The CDR3 contains 16 residues. Per the germline V gene, CDR1 is SGHAT and CDR2 is FQNNGV. The CDR3: CASSLGLRSPSYEQYF. CDR3 nucleotides: TGTGCCAGCAGCTTAGGTTTGCGGAGCCCGTCCTACGAGCAGTACTTC.

The rearrangement links TRBV28 to TRBJ1-2; tentatively, D is TRBD1 (5 bases). The germline V gene encodes CDR1 MDHEN and CDR2 SYDVKM. Trimming left V 8 bases short and J 1 base short, with 11 bases between. The CDR3 totals 13 residues. CDR3 sequence reads: CASEPGGNYGYTF. The CDR3 nucleotides are TGTGCCAGCGAGCCGGGGGGTAACTATGGCTACACCTTC.

This chain joins TRBV2 and TRBJ2-7; D not resolved. V was pared by 5 bases and J by 3 bases, with 8 bases between. CDR1 SNHLY and CDR2 FYNNEI come from the germline V gene. The CDR3 loop spans 12 amino acids. The CDR3 DNA is TGTGCCAGCAGTCAAGACTTCTACGAGCAGTACTTC. Its translation: CASSQDFYEQYF.

There are a few counts of this clone. For the CDR3, the DNA is TGTGCCAGCAGCTCTAATGGACCCGGGAGCTCCTACAATGAGCAGTTCTTC. Amino acids: CASSSNGPGSSYNEQFF. The chain uses TRBV11-2 and TRBJ2-1; tentative D call: TRBD2 (6 bases). The CDR3 loop spans 17 amino acids. V lost 4 bases and J lost 0, with 16 bases in between. Germline V gene data show CDR1 as SGHAT and CDR2 as FQNNGV. Variable domain in full (rest from reference TRBV11-2 and TRBJ2-1): EAGVAQSPRYKIIEKRQSVAFWCNPISGHATLYWYQQILGQGPKLLIQFQNNGVVDDSQLPKDRFSAERLKGVDSTLKIQPAKLEDSAVYLCASSSNGPGSSYNEQFFGPGTRLTVL.

This clone has a handful of counts. The CDR3 here is CASSSGGGAGGANVLTF. DNA of the CDR3: TGTGCCAGCAGCTCCGGAGGGGGGGCGGGTGGGGCCAACGTCCTGACTTTC. The chain combines TRBV7-9 with TRBJ2-6; a weak D match, TRBD2 (7 bases). Germline CDR1 SEHNR, CDR2 FQNEAQ (reference sequence). The CDR3 has 17 residues. The V and J ends lost 4 bases and 3 bases respectively, with 16 bases between them.

The chain is built from TRBV19 and TRBJ2-1; D is ambiguous. The ends were cut back, 3 bases at V and 2 bases at J, with 11 bases in the middle. The CDR3 covers 15 residues. In germline, CDR1 is LNHDA, CDR2 SQIVND (reference sequence). The CDR3 region has the DNA TGTGCCAGTAGTATGGTAGCTGAACCCTACAATGAGCAGTTCTTC. It specifies CASSMVAEPYNEQFF.

V gene TRBV4-1 combines with J gene TRBJ2-7; 7 bases are shared with TRBD1. V lost 4 bases and J lost 3; bases outside the gene matches: 9. Germline CDR1 is MGHRA and CDR2 is YSYEKL. This CDR3 has 15 residues. In DNA, the CDR3 is TGCGCCAGCAGCCTCGACAGGGTTGGTAACTACGAGCAGTACTTC. Its protein is CASSLDRVGNYEQYF.

This chain connects TRBV21-1 to TRBJ1-6; the DNA was not used to check the table's D call, TRBD1. TRBV21-1 is termed a pseudogene. This CDR3 region has 17 residues. The CDR3 protein is CASSKGVNRQGASPLHF. The CDR3 DNA reads as TGTGCCAGCAGCAAAGGGGTAAATAGGCAGGGGGCCTCACCCCTCCACTTT.

This rearrangement joins TRBV6-1 to TRBJ1-2; TRBD1 might be the D (6 bases). This CDR3 spans 13 amino acids. Germline CDR1 and CDR2: MNHNS and SASEGT. V dropped 5 bases and J dropped 5 bases, with 12 bases sitting between them. The chain's CDR3 is CASSSGQPYGYTF. In DNA, the CDR3 is TGTGCCAGCAGTTCCGGACAGCCATATGGCTACACCTTC.

This clone was counted a few times. The chain uses TRBV2 and TRBJ2-5; 7 bases line up with TRBD1. Germline assignment: CDR1 SNHLY and CDR2 FYNNEI. V trimming: 8 bases; J trimming: 5 bases; junction bases outside the gene matches: 14. This CDR3 has 15 residues. The CDR3 nucleotides read TGTGCCAGCCATTTGACAGGGTCCAAGGCTGAGACCCAGTACTTC. This gives the protein CASHLTGSKAETQYF.

V and J are TRBV30 and TRBJ2-4; the match to TRBD2 covers 7 bases. The CDR3 has 15 residues. Unmatched junction bases numbered 5, after V lost 1 base and J lost 2 bases. Germline V gene lookup returns CDR1 GTSNPN and CDR2 SVGIG (reference sequence). CDR3 in DNA: TGTGCCTGGAGTGGGCTAGCGGATACCAAAAACATTCAGTACTTC. The encoded protein is CAWSGLADTKNIQYF.

V and J are TRBV2 and TRBJ2-7; D is perhaps TRBD2 (6 bases). CDR3 length equals 13 residues. Trimming cost V 4 bases and J 7 bases, with 14 bases left between them. Germline V lookup: CDR1 SNHLY, CDR2 FYNNEI. Here the CDR3 DNA reads TGTGCCAGCAGTGCTACTGCGGAGGGTGAGCAGTACTTC. Translating it yields CASSATAEGEQYF.

The chain joins TRBV7-2 to TRBJ1-1, with D possibly TRBD1 on 5 matching bases. This CDR3 comprises 14 residues. In germline, CDR1 is SGHTA, CDR2 FQGNSA. Trimming stripped 5 bases from V and 5 bases from J, with 15 bases between. The chain's CDR3 is CASSPGGGRTEAFF. The CDR3 DNA reads as TGTGCCAGCAGCCCCGGCGGGGGGAGAACTGAAGCTTTCTTT.

The gene calls are TRBV10-1 and TRBJ2-3; 7 bases match TRBD2. Germline V gene data show CDR1 as WNHNN and CDR2 as SYGVQD (reference sequence). The CDR3 consists of 14 residues. Trimming took 2 bases from V and 1 from J; bases not matched to a gene: 0. The CDR3 loop is CASSEAGGTDTQYF. The CDR3 DNA reads as TGCGCCAGCAGTGAGGCGGGGGGCACAGATACGCAGTATTTT.

The genes are TRBV30 and TRBJ2-5, with D possibly TRBD2 on 6 matching bases. The CDR3 contains 13 residues. The germline V gene encodes CDR1 GTSNPN and CDR2 SVGIG (reference sequence). Trimming shortened V by 3 bases and J by 7 bases, and 15 bases separated the two germline ends. DNA for the CDR3: TGTGCCTGGAGCGGGAGACCTTCGGGGACCCAGTACTTC. As protein: CAWSGRPSGTQYF.

J is TRBJ1-2 and V is TRBV29-1; TRBD1 might be the D (6 bases). Germline V lookup: CDR1 SQVTM, CDR2 ANQGSEA. The CDR3 is made up of 10 amino acids. The V end lost 4 bases, the J end lost 7 bases, and 7 bases lay between the germline ends. In DNA, the CDR3 is TGCAGCGTTGCAGGGGTTGGCTACACCTTC. Encoded protein: CSVAGVGYTF.

This chain connects TRBV5-4 to TRBJ2-1; D is unclear. Trimming took off 0 bases at V and 0 bases at J, with 7 bases between the two ends. Germline CDR1 and CDR2: SGHNT and YYREEE (reference sequence). The CDR3 has 15 residues. In DNA, the CDR3 is TGTGCCAGCAGCTTGGACTGGAGCTCCTACAATGAGCAGTTCTTC. Translating it yields CASSLDWSSYNEQFF. The variable domain in full, completed from reference TRBV5-4 and TRBJ2-1, reads ETGVTQSPTHLIKTRGQQVTLRCSSQSGHNTVSWYQQALGQGPQFIFQYYREEENGRGNFPPRFSGLQFPNYSSELNVNALELDDSALYLCASSLDWSSYNEQFFGPGTRLTVL.

V usage is TRBV4-1 and J usage is TRBJ2-7, with 8 nucleotides matching TRBD1. J was trimmed by 2 bases and V by 4 bases; bases with no gene match: 1. CDR1 and CDR2 from the germline V gene are MGHRA and YSYEKL. The CDR3 is 13 amino acids. CDR3 bases: TGCGCCAGCAGCCGGACAGGGACCTACGAGCAGTACTTC. Protein product: CASSRTGTYEQYF.

The rearrangement joins TRBV28 to TRBJ1-5, with D perhaps TRBD1 (6 bases). Looked up from germline, CDR1 is MDHEN and CDR2 is SYDVKM. V was trimmed by 6 bases and J by 1 base, leaving 13 bases between them. The CDR3 covers 15 residues. The DNA of the CDR3 is TGTGCCAGCAGGACTGCAAGGGGGAGCAATCAGCCCCAGCATTTT. Translation gives CASRTARGSNQPQHF.

A single count supports this clone. This sequence joins TRBV5-8 and TRBJ1-1; 8 bases are a match to TRBD1. V trimming: 4 bases; J trimming: 11 bases; junction bases outside the gene matches: 10. CDR3 length equals 13 residues. Germline CDR1 reads SGHTS; CDR2 reads YDEGEE. The DNA of the CDR3 is TGTGCCAGCAGCCCCTTTACAGGGGGAGCTGCTTTCTTT. This translates into CASSPFTGGAAFF.

This rearrangement joins TRBV28 to TRBJ1-5; the D gene is possibly TRBD1 (6 bases). CDR3 length: 16 amino acids. In germline, CDR1 is MDHEN, CDR2 SYDVKM. Deletions cut 4 bases from V and 5 bases from J, with 18 bases between. CDR3 bases: TGTGCCAGCAGTTCCAGAGCGGGGGGCGCGGATCAGCCCCAGCATTTT. It codes for CASSSRAGGADQPQHF.

The chain joins TRBV4-1 to TRBJ1-2; D unresolved. The CDR3 length is 14 residues. The germline V gene encodes CDR1 MGHRA and CDR2 YSYEKL. Trimming pared 4 bases from V and 7 bases from J, leaving 16 bases between. CDR3 coding DNA: TGCGCCAGCAGCCCCTCAGGAGGGCGGTGTGGCTACACCTTC. It specifies CASSPSGGRCGYTF.

The CDR3 DNA reads as TGCGCCAGCAGCCCTGAGACAGGGGGGAACACTGAAGCTTTCTTT. Protein sequence: CASSPETGGNTEAFF. The gene calls are TRBV5-1 and TRBJ1-1, with 9 bases matching TRBD1. Germline trimming cut 4 bases from V and 1 base from J; bases unmatched to any gene: 5. Germline values: CDR1 SGHRS, CDR2 YFSETQ. The CDR3 has 15 amino acids.

The rearrangement links TRBV10-3 to TRBJ1-6; TRBD1 matches at 8 bases. The germline V gene encodes CDR1 ENHRY and CDR2 SYGVKD. Germline trimming cut 0 bases from V and 12 bases from J; bases unmatched to any gene: 4. This CDR3 comprises 14 residues. This chain's CDR3 is CAISESRGRVPLHF. DNA of the CDR3: TGTGCCATCAGTGAGTCCAGGGGGCGCGTACCCCTCCACTTT.

The genes are TRBV9 and TRBJ1-2, with D unresolved. V was pared by 0 bases and J by 7 bases, with 16 bases between. The germline V gene has CDR1 SGDLS and CDR2 YYNGEE. The CDR3 contains 15 residues. Written as DNA, the CDR3 is TGTGCCAGCAGCGTAGCGTCCGACGGGGAGGGTGGCTACACCTTC. This codes for CASSVASDGEGGYTF.

The chain has TRBV28 and TRBJ1-4; D gene uncertain. The CDR3 runs 13 residues. CDR1 and CDR2 (germline): MDHEN, SYDVKM. V was trimmed by 6 bases and J by 8 bases, leaving 13 bases between them. The CDR3 protein is CASREASVEKLFF. Written as DNA, the CDR3 is TGTGCCAGCAGAGAGGCTTCGGTAGAAAAACTGTTTTTT. Variable domain in full (rest from reference TRBV28 and TRBJ1-4): DVKVTQSSRYLVKRTGEKVFLECVQDMDHENMFWYRQDPGLGLRLIYFSYDVKMKEKGDIPEGYSVSREKKERFSLILESASTNQTSMYLCASREASVEKLFFGSGTQLSVL.

The chain joins TRBV6-4 to TRBJ2-1; D might be TRBD2 (5 bases). CDR3 length equals 15 residues. Trimming shortened V by 2 bases and J by 10 bases, and 18 bases separated the two germline ends. CDR1 is MRHNA and CDR2 is SNTAGT in the germline V gene. CDR3 loop: CASSDTGRGGGEQFF. CDR3 DNA sequence: TGTGCCAGCAGTGACACTGGCCGAGGAGGCGGAGAGCAGTTCTTC.

The gene calls are TRBV23-1 and TRBJ2-7; the match to TRBD2 covers 8 bases. TRBV23-1 is classed as an ORF, of uncertain function. CDR3 length equals 13 residues. For the CDR3, the DNA is TGCGGTAGGAGTACTAGCGGTTCTTACGAGCAGTACTTC. Translating it yields CGRSTSGSYEQYF.

The chain couples TRBV9 to TRBJ1-1; perhaps TRBD1 as D (6 bases). Germline V CDR1 and CDR2: SGDLS, YYNGEE. This CDR3 is 15 amino acids long. The V and J ends lost 3 bases and 5 bases respectively, with 17 bases between them. The CDR3 region is CASSGSGDTPTEAFF. In DNA, the CDR3 is TGTGCCAGCAGCGGGAGCGGGGACACCCCGACTGAAGCTTTCTTT.

This chain links TRBV10-3 with TRBJ1-1, with a weak D call TRBD1 (6 bases). V was cut by 6 bases and J by 1 base, with 12 bases left in between. In germline, CDR1 is ENHRY, CDR2 SYGVKD. The CDR3 sequence is 14 residues long. The CDR3 loop reads CAISEKTGNTEAFF. The CDR3 bases are TGTGCCATCAGCGAAAAGACAGGGAACACTGAAGCTTTCTTT.